Listed below are T cell receptor beta chains from one sample, sequenced in a study of cytomegalovirus exposure and HLA in healthy donors. Here immunoSEQ multiplex PCR was the method, and the copy in TCRdb shows in-frame clones only, minus some. This sample's table reports 45,000 to 55,000 clones. The sequenced sample consisted of PBMCs. The receptors were sampled from a woman aged 50 to 60 in good health and CMV-seropositive. The CDR3 runs from the conserved cysteine through the conserved F or W. D genes are given only for firm matches. Clone size is not always given. Where it is, it says once, few, many or a class for expanded clones.

.	14	TRBD1	TRBV7-2	TRBJ2-5	CASSLAGQGETQYF	TGTGCCAGCAGCTTAGCGGGACAGGGGGAGACCCAGTACTTC
.	15	.	TRBV4-2	TRBJ1-1	CASSQVGGVNTEAFF	TGTGCCAGCAGCCAAGTCGGGGGAGTGAACACTGAAGCTTTCTTT
.	15	.	TRBV7-6	TRBJ2-2	CASSQRRTNTGELFF	TGTGCCAGCAGCCAAAGGAGAACGAACACCGGGGAGCTGTTTTTT
.	15	TRBD2	TRBV7-3	TRBJ2-1	CASSLSGGVTNEQFF	TGTGCCAGCAGCTTATCCGGGGGGGTGACCAATGAGCAGTTCTTC
.	15	.	TRBV6-4	TRBJ1-1	CASSDRPEGTSEAFF	TGTGCCAGCAGTGACCGCCCAGAGGGTACCTCTGAAGCTTTCTTT
.	12	.	TRBV30	TRBJ2-7	CAWSVGLREQYF	TGTGCCTGGAGTGTCGGACTGAGAGAACAGTACTTC
.	15	TRBD1	TRBV19	TRBJ1-5	CASTIQGAKSQPQHF	TGTGCCAGTACCATACAGGGGGCTAAGAGTCAGCCCCAGCATTTT
.	14	TRBD2	TRBV12-5	TRBJ2-3	CASGQGLAGETQYF	TGTGCTAGTGGTCAAGGACTAGCGGGGGAGACGCAGTATTTT
.	12	.	TRBV6-6	TRBJ2-3	CASSEETDTQYF	TGTGCCAGCAGCGAAGAGACAGATACGCAGTATTTT
.	17	.	TRBV4-1	TRBJ1-1	CASSQGRLSSARTEAFF	TGCGCCAGCAGCCAGGGACGACTGTCTAGCGCCAGGACTGAAGCTTTCTTT
.	15	.	TRBV5-1	TRBJ2-1	CASSLDGGRYNEQFF	TGCGCCAGCAGCTTGGACGGGGGGCGCTACAATGAGCAGTTCTTC
.	14	.	TRBV7-2	TRBJ2-7	CASSLSTGAYEQYF	TGTGCCAGCAGCCTTAGCACAGGCGCCTACGAGCAGTACTTC
.	14	.	TRBV29-1	TRBJ1-1	CSVARGGGNTEAFF	TGCAGCGTTGCTCGGGGGGGAGGGAACACTGAAGCTTTCTTT
medium-sized	13	.	TRBV7-9	TRBJ2-7	CASSLAGVGEQYF	TGTGCCAGCAGCTTAGCGGGAGTTGGTGAGCAGTACTTC
.	13	TRBD1	TRBV11-1	TRBJ2-5	CASGQGVGETQYF	TGTGCCAGTGGACAGGGGGTAGGAGAGACCCAGTACTTC